A single sample is the source of the 12 T cell receptor beta chains below, sequenced in a study of blood T cell repertoires in COVID-19. Assay used: immunoSEQ multiplex PCR; TCRdb lists only in-frame clones, some missing. Among 270,000 or so clones, around four fifths were seen once, and the ten largest hold over 8.5%. The sample taken for sequencing was peripheral blood. The receptor set was obtained from a woman aged 50 to 65 who had recovered from COVID-19.

This clone was counted only a few times. The rearrangement uses TRBV5-4 and TRBJ2-7; 12 nucleotides agree with TRBD1. V lost 5 bases, J lost 6 bases, and 9 bases stayed unmatched. Germline V gene data show CDR1 as SGHNT and CDR2 as YYREEE (reference sequence). The CDR3 totals 15 residues. Here the CDR3 reads CASSSPGQGASEQYF. The CDR3 DNA reads TGTGCCAGCAGTTCACCGGGACAGGGGGCCAGCGAGCAGTACTTC.

V and J are TRBV4-3 and TRBJ2-6; 12 nucleotides line up with TRBD2. Trimming removed 1 base from V and 3 bases from J; junction bases left unmatched: 1. Germline CDR1 reads LGHNA; CDR2 reads YSLEER. This CDR3 has 17 residues. CDR3 sequence reads: CASSQGLAGVGANVLTF. CDR3 in DNA: TGCGCCAGCAGCCAAGGACTAGCGGGAGTTGGGGCCAACGTCCTGACTTTC.

The V gene is TRBV7-6, the J gene TRBJ2-3, with 7 bases that match TRBD2. Trimming removed 3 bases from V and 0 bases from J; junction bases left unmatched: 3. CDR1 is SGHVS, CDR2 FNYEAQ, per germline. This CDR3 region has 15 residues. In DNA form, the CDR3 reads TGTGCCAGCAGCTTGGGTAGCGGGAGCACAGATACGCAGTATTTT. Its translation is CASSLGSGSTDTQYF.

This clone was detected only a few times. This chain links TRBV18 with TRBJ2-2; TRBD2 matches 10 bases. The CDR3 has 17 residues. The V segment lost 2 bases and the J segment 2 bases; nucleotides outside the gene matches: 5. Germline V gene lookup returns CDR1 KGHSH and CDR2 LQKENI. CDR3 protein: CASSPGLAVSNTGELFF. The CDR3 DNA follows: TGTGCCAGCTCACCAGGACTAGCGGTTTCAAACACCGGGGAGCTGTTTTTT.

DNA of the CDR3: TGTGCCAGCAGTGGCCCGGGACAGGGACCATCACCCCTCCACTTT. This codes for CASSGPGQGPSPLHF. The rearrangement joins TRBV27 to TRBJ1-6; TRBD1 matches at 9 bases. The CDR3 is made up of 15 amino acids. V lost 5 bases, J lost 10 bases, and 9 bases stayed unmatched. Germline V gene data show CDR1 as MNHEY and CDR2 as SMNVEV (reference sequence).

This clone was seen a handful of times. The genes are TRBV18 and TRBJ1-5; maybe TRBD1 (6 bases). Per germline, CDR1 KGHSH and CDR2 LQKENI. V dropped 3 bases and J dropped 9 bases, with 15 bases sitting between them. The CDR3 is 14 amino acids. The CDR3 loop reads CASSPADRRRPQHF. The DNA for the CDR3 is TGTGCCAGCTCACCGGCCGACAGGAGGCGGCCCCAGCATTTT.

The rearrangement uses TRBV25-1 and TRBJ1-6; D unresolved. This CDR3 region has 15 residues. Germline-derived CDR1 and CDR2 are MGHDK and SYGVNS. V lost 3 bases and J lost 0, with 6 bases in between. In DNA form, the CDR3 reads TGTGCCAGCAGTGACTCGAGCTCCTATAATTCACCCCTCCACTTT. It codes for CASSDSSSYNSPLHF.

This sequence joins TRBV5-4 and TRBJ2-1; D perhaps matches TRBD1 (6 bases). The CDR3 covers 15 residues. CDR1 is SGHNT, CDR2 YYREEE, per germline (reference sequence). V lost 4 bases and J 4 bases, leaving 15 bases between the germline ends. The CDR3 spells CASSPSNRVYNEQFF. The CDR3 DNA is TGTGCCAGCAGCCCATCTAACAGGGTATACAATGAGCAGTTCTTC.

This sequence joins TRBV3-1 (or the pseudogene TRBV3-2) and TRBJ2-2; tentative D call: TRBD2 (6 bases). The CDR3 is 15 amino acids. From germline, CDR1 is LGHDT and CDR2 YNNKEL (reference sequence). The V end was cut by 0 bases, the J end by 6 bases, with 11 bases between. The CDR3 DNA reads TGTGCCAGCAGCCAAGATCTCCCGGGGGCCGGGGAGCTGTTTTTT. This encodes CASSQDLPGAGELFF.

Only one count was recorded for this clone. This chain uses TRBV28 with TRBJ2-6, with a weak D call TRBD1 (6 bases). Between the trimmed V and J ends, which lost 2 bases and 0 bases, there was a span of 14 bases. Germline V gene lookup returns CDR1 MDHEN and CDR2 SYDVKM. The CDR3 length is 18 residues. CDR3 in amino acids: CASSLTWTDDSGANVLTF. DNA for the CDR3: TGTGCCAGCAGTTTAACATGGACAGATGACTCTGGGGCCAACGTCCTGACTTTC.

The gene calls are TRBV4-1 and TRBJ1-2; weak D call: TRBD1 (6 bases). CDR3 length: 15 amino acids. Germline V gene data show CDR1 as MGHRA and CDR2 as YSYEKL. V was cut by 1 base and J by 0 bases, with 9 bases left in between. The CDR3 nucleotides read TGCGCCAGCAGCCAAGGTCAGGGGACTAACTATGGCTACACCTTC. Its protein is CASSQGQGTNYGYTF.

The chain uses TRBV2 and TRBJ1-1; the match to TRBD1 covers 8 bases. V dropped 6 bases and J dropped 1; count of bases not matched to a gene: 7. The CDR3 has 15 amino acids. Germline V gives CDR1 SNHLY, CDR2 FYNNEI. The CDR3 region is CASSPRGTGNTEAFF. The DNA for the CDR3 is TGTGCCAGCAGCCCTAGGGGGACAGGGAACACTGAAGCTTTCTTT.